This paragraph covers one T cell receptor (beta chain) sequence. The data are from a study of T-cell memory formation after mild COVID-19. cDNA libraries for TCR alpha and TCR beta, carrying sample barcodes and UMIs, came from 5'RACE with constant-segment primers. TCRdb fed the 5' RACE reads into MiXCR, producing one record per CDR3 protein. The repertoire holds roughly 250,000 distinct CDR3 sequences, with 16% as singletons. From germline, CDR1 is SGHTA and CDR2 FQGNSA. Trimming took off 5 bases at V and 9 bases at J, with 9 bases between the two ends. The CDR3 extends over 11 amino acids. The rearrangement uses TRBV7-2 and TRBJ2-3, with TRBD2 as a possible D gene (6 bases). This clonotype was obtained from a man younger than 35 who had mild COVID-19 (a few samples of this study predate the infection). Cell type and time point are not known. Input material: PBMCs or a T cell subset sorted from them (not recorded which). The CDR3 DNA reads TGTGCCAGCAGCGGGGGGTTCACGCAGTATTTT. Residues: CASSGGFTQYF.